The clone carrying this T cell receptor (beta chain) was recorded at least ten times. Its antigen is as yet unknown. Germline V CDR1 and CDR2: KGHDR, SFDVKD. This CDR3 has 14 amino acids. Trimming shortened V by 2 bases and J by 6 bases, and 10 bases separated the two germline ends. This entry is derived from a study of T cells in Graves' hyperthyroidism and ophthalmopathy. Each diagnosis drew on symptoms, thyroxine, TRAb, thyroid ultrasound and orbital computed tomography findings. RNA transcripts gave rise to amplified TCR beta CDR3 regions. Primed by the HTBI set, a first-round RT-PCR was run on the TCR CDR3. TCRdb recomputed calls from the multiplex PCR reads with MiXCR, one row per CDR3 protein. The sample lists approximately 420,000 distinct CDR3 sequences, 15% occurring once. General study results and limits: Ophthalmopathy could be told apart from stable hyperthyroidism with a 13 V-J model. Before onset, by a median of around 6.4 months, the model predicted ophthalmopathy.

The sample taken for sequencing was blood. The chain couples TRBV24-1 to TRBJ1-5; possibly TRBD1 for D (6 bases). The TCR was taken from a woman in her 30s with Graves' hyperthyroidism. DNA of the CDR3: TGTGCCACCAGTGATTCACAGGGTTTTCAGCCCCAGCATTTT. Translation gives CATSDSQGFQPQHF.